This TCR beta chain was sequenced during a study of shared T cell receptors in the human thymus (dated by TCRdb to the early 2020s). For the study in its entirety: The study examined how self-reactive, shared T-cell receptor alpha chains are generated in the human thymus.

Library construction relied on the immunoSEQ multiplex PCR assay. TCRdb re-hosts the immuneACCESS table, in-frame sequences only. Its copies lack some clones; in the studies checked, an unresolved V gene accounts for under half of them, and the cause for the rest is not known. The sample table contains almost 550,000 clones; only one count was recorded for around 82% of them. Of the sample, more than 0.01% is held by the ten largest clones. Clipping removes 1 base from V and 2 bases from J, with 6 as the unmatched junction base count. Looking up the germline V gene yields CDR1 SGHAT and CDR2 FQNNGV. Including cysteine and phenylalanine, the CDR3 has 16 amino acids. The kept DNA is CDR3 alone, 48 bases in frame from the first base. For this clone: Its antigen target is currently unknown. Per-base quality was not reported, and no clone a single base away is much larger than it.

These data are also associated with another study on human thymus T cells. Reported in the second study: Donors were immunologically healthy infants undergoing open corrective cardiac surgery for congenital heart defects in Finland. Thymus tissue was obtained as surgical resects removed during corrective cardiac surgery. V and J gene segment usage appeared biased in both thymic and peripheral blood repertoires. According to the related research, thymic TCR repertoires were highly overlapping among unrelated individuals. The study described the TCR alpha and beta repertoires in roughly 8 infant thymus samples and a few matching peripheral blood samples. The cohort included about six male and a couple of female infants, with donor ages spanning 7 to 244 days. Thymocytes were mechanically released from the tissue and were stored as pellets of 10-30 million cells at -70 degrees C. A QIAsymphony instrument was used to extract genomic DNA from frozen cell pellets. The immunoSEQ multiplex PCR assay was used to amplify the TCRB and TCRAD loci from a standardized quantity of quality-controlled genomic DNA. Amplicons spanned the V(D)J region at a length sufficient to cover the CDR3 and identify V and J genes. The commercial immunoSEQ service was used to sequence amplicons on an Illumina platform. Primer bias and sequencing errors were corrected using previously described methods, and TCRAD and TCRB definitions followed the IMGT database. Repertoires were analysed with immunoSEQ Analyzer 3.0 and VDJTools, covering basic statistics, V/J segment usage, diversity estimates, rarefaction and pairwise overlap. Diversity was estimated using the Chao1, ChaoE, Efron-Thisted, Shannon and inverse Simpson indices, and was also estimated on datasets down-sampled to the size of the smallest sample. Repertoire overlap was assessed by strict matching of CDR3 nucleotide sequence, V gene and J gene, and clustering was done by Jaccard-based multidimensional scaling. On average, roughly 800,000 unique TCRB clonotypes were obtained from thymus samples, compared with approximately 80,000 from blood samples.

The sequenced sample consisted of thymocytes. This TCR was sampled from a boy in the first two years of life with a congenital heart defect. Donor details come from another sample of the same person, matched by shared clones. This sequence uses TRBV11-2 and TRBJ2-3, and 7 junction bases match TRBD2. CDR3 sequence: CASSLVWEGFTDTQYF. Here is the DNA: TGTGCCAGCAGCTTAGTTTGGGAGGGATTCACAGATACGCAGTATTTT.